The 6 T cell receptor beta chains given below trace back to one sample, sequenced in a study of OX40 agonist ivuxolimab in advanced cancers. The repertoire was sequenced with immunoSEQ multiplex PCR; TCRdb's copy has only in-frame clones and lacks some. This sample has around 97,000 clones, with 84% found just once. Sample: CD4+ or CD8+ T cells sorted from blood, taken in a trial of the OX40 agonist ivuxolimab. These receptors all come from an adult with an advanced solid tumor such as melanoma, head and neck, liver or kidney cancer.

The chain employs TRBV2 and TRBJ2-5; TRBD2 matches at 9 bases. The CDR3 has 13 amino acids. The V gene end was trimmed by 6 bases and the J gene end by 5 bases; junction bases not matched to a gene: 4. Germline loops: CDR1 SNHLY, CDR2 FYNNEI. CDR3 residues: CASSGTSPETQYF. DNA of the CDR3: TGTGCCAGCAGCGGGACTAGCCCCGAGACCCAGTACTTC.

This CDR3 is CAISDPPQEPRNTIYF. Here the CDR3 DNA reads TGTGCCATCAGTGATCCACCCCAGGAGCCCAGAAACACCATATATTTT. V usage is TRBV10-3 and J usage is TRBJ1-3; no definite D call. Per germline, CDR1 ENHRY and CDR2 SYGVKD. V was trimmed by 3 bases and J by 5 bases, leaving 17 bases between them. The CDR3 contains 16 residues.

The CDR3 DNA is TGTGCCAGCAGGGGACCCCTGACCAATTCACCCCTCCACTTT. Its translation is CASRGPLTNSPLHF. The chain couples TRBV6-1 to TRBJ1-6; maybe TRBD1 (5 bases). The CDR3 loop spans 14 amino acids. From germline, CDR1 is MNHNS and CDR2 SASEGT. V lost 6 bases, J lost 7 bases, and 13 bases lay in between.

This chain links TRBV5-1 with TRBJ2-3, with a tentative D call TRBD1 (5 bases). The V and J ends lost 5 bases and 2 bases respectively, with 12 bases between them. CDR1 SGHRS and CDR2 YFSETQ come from the germline V gene. The CDR3 is 14 amino acids. CDR3 amino acids: CASRPNRPTDTQYF. CDR3 nucleotide sequence: TGCGCCAGCAGGCCGAACAGGCCCACAGATACGCAGTATTTT.

V is TRBV15 and J is TRBJ2-5, with 7 bases aligning to TRBD1. The CDR3 is 16 amino acids. The junction had 9 bases not matched to a gene; V was cut back by 0 bases and J by 5 bases. The germline gives CDR1 LNHNV, CDR2 YYDKDF (reference sequence). The CDR3 sequence is CATSRDAPRGTETQYF. The DNA of the CDR3 is TGTGCCACCAGCAGAGACGCCCCCAGGGGGACGGAGACCCAGTACTTC.

The chain carries TRBV9 and TRBJ1-2; TRBD1 matches at 10 bases. Germline CDR1 is SGDLS and CDR2 is YYNGEE. V was clipped by 3 bases and J by 8 bases; unmatched bases: 7. The CDR3 length is 14 residues. CDR3 DNA sequence: TGTGCCAGCAGCGAGGGACAGGGGCCCTTCGGCTACACCTTC. This encodes CASSEGQGPFGYTF.